This TCR beta chain derives from a study of T-cell reconstitution after alpha-beta-depleted transplantation in children. At least ten counts were recorded for this clonotype. V was pared by 6 bases and J by 5 bases, with 15 bases between. The CDR3 extends over 13 amino acids. The germline V gene has CDR1 DFQATT and CDR2 SNEGSKA (reference sequence). Preparation of the TCRbeta library used unique molecular identifiers. TCRdb fed the PCR reads into MiXCR, producing one record per CDR3 protein. The repertoire holds some 640,000 distinct CDR3 sequences, roughly 15% seen once, with 1.1% in the top ten. Sequenced material: PBMCs from the stem cell graft donor, taken from the stem cell graft. This sequence was found in a human donor who donated a stem cell graft to a child with acute myeloid leukemia. The J gene is TRBJ2-3, the V gene TRBV20-1; D remains unclear. CDR3 region: CSAPARGKDTQYF. CDR3 sequence (DNA): TGCAGTGCCCCTGCGCGTGGGAAAGATACGCAGTATTTT.